This T cell receptor (beta chain) was observed in a study of technical replicates of blood from several donors. This clone was detected only once. The V gene's germline CDR1 is SGDLS and CDR2 YYNGEE. This CDR3 contains 15 residues. V was shortened by 1 base and J by 2 bases, with 9 bases between the two germline ends. The table came from immunoSEQ multiplex PCR; TCRdb's copy has only in-frame clones and leaves some out. The table lists about 44,000 clones, about 96% of them singletons, with approximately 0.35% in the top ten. Specimen: T cells isolated from PBMCs. The V call is TRBV9, the J call TRBJ1-4; TRBD1 might be the D (6 bases). This receptor was identified in a human donor in good health. CDR3 nucleotide sequence: TGTGCCAGCAGCGTATCGAGGGGGACTAATGAAAAACTGTTTTTT. It codes for CASSVSRGTNEKLFF.